This T cell receptor beta chain originates from a study of blood T cell repertoires in COVID-19. The authors' processing: Reference gene primer amplification gave nucleated cell count estimates. TCRdb's copy holds only in-frame clones and misses some; the assay was immunoSEQ multiplex PCR. The DNA was the basis for D and trimming; V, J and clone size are from that table. This table has 250,000 to 300,000 clones, about 88% appearing once. Germline values: CDR1 SEHNR, CDR2 FQNEAQ (reference sequence). Trimming took 1 base from V and 2 from J, leaving 11 bases between them. The CDR3 is made up of 15 amino acids.

This chain links TRBV7-9 with TRBJ2-5, with no clear D. The receptor's source is a woman aged 25 to 45 with COVID-19, enrolled during active disease. The sequenced sample consisted of peripheral blood. The CDR3 region has the DNA TGTGCCAGCAGCTTAGGTATTGGGCAGCAAGAGACCCAGTACTTC. It yields the protein CASSLGIGQQETQYF.